Given below is one T cell receptor (beta chain) in context. Its antigen remains unknown. TRB was amplified from about 250-500 ng of blood genomic DNA. BIOMED2 TRB-A/B primer pools were used in multiplex TRB PCR. Each CDR3 protein gets one entry after TCRdb re-called the multiplex PCR reads with MiXCR. Among more than 9,000 distinct CDR3 sequences, 30% to 35% were seen once, and the ten largest hold about 13%. The entry originates in a study of T and B cells in COVID-19 patients. Study-wide results and limits: In COVID-19 patients, T cell receptor beta variable and joining gene use was reportedly strongly skewed.

The CDR3 consists of 17 residues. V lost 0 bases, J lost 0 bases, and 15 bases lay in between. The germline gives CDR1 LGHNA, CDR2 YSLEER. The rearrangement links TRBV4-3 to TRBJ2-7, with D uncertain. Sequencing was done on a sample of blood. The source of this sequence is a human donor with active COVID-19. The CDR3 DNA sequence: TGCGCCAGCAGCCAAGAATATGGGGTGTGGAGCTCCTACGAGCAGTACTTC. This sequence encodes CASSQEYGVWSSYEQYF.